This T cell receptor beta chain was sequenced during a study of blood T cell repertoires in COVID-19. V was trimmed by 8 bases and J by 11 bases, leaving 9 bases between them. Germline CDR1 and CDR2: SNHLY and FYNNEI. CDR3 length equals 10 residues. Clones were read by immunoSEQ multiplex PCR, and TCRdb kept only the in-frame ones, dropping some. Here the sample spans 61,000 or so clones, almost 90% being singletons. The V gene is TRBV2, the J gene TRBJ1-4; perhaps TRBD1 as D (5 bases). Source material: peripheral blood. The TCR was taken from a woman between 45 and 60 years old with active or convalescent COVID-19. CDR3 amino acids: CASLGGKLFF. In nucleotides, the CDR3 is TGTGCCAGCCTGGGGGGGAAACTGTTTTTT.